This T cell receptor (beta chain) was sequenced for a study of blood T cell repertoires in COVID-19. Data came from immunoSEQ multiplex PCR; TCRdb stores just in-frame clones and leaves some out. There are 200,000 to 250,000 clones in the sample; 65% to 90% occur only once, and roughly 4.9% lies in the top ten. Clinical history as reported by participants underpinned cohort assignment. Trimming stripped 3 bases from V and 0 bases from J, with 12 bases between. Germline V gives CDR1 LGHNT, CDR2 FRNRAP. The CDR3 covers 16 residues. The origin of this receptor is a woman in her thirties who had been exposed to COVID-19. The chain recombines TRBV12-5 with TRBJ1-3; D possibly corresponds to TRBD1 (6 bases). The sequencing sample was made of PBMCs or T cells enriched from blood (not recorded which). CDR3 sequence: CASGFGQIHSGNTIYF. The CDR3 bases are TGTGCTAGTGGTTTCGGACAGATCCACTCTGGAAACACCATATATTTT.